A selection of T cell receptor beta chains follows, all from one sample in a study of cytomegalovirus exposure and HLA in healthy donors. Generated by immunoSEQ multiplex PCR, the TCRdb table keeps only in-frame clones and is missing some. This table has some 130,000 clones, approximately 83% appearing once. Specimen: PBMCs. The origin of the receptors is a girl aged 2 to 9 in good health and CMV-seronegative. Both conserved end residues are part of each CDR3. A D gene is named only where the DNA matches it firmly. Some rows mark clone size as missing; the rest say once, few, many or name a class of expanded clone.

j_call: TRBJ2-1
clone_size: NA
v_call: TRBV2
d_call: NA
cdr3_aa: CASSARQVRNEQFF
cdr3_nt: TGTGCCAGCAGTGCTAGACAGGTGCGAAATGAGCAGTTCTTC

j_call: TRBJ2-3
clone_size: few
v_call: TRBV5-4
d_call: NA
cdr3_aa: CASSLGERSTDTQYF
cdr3_nt: TGTGCCAGCAGCTTGGGGGAGCGGAGCACAGATACGCAGTATTTT

j_call: TRBJ1-6
clone_size: NA
v_call: TRBV7-6
d_call: TRBD1
cdr3_aa: CASSPTRQGDAYNSPLHF
cdr3_nt: TGTGCCAGCAGCCCCACCAGACAGGGGGACGCCTATAATTCACCCCTCCACTTT

j_call: TRBJ2-7
clone_size: NA
v_call: TRBV13
d_call: TRBD2
cdr3_aa: CASSLGLAGYYEQYF
cdr3_nt: TGTGCCAGCAGCTTAGGGCTAGCGGGATACTACGAGCAGTACTTC

j_call: TRBJ2-1
clone_size: NA
v_call: TRBV5-1
d_call: TRBD2
cdr3_aa: CASSRSGGAENEQFF
cdr3_nt: TGCGCCAGCAGCCGGAGCGGGGGGGCCGAGAATGAGCAGTTCTTC

j_call: TRBJ2-7
clone_size: few
v_call: TRBV6-6
d_call: NA
cdr3_aa: CASSSYRYEQYF
cdr3_nt: TGTGCCAGCAGTTCCTACAGGTACGAGCAGTACTTC

j_call: TRBJ2-7
clone_size: NA
v_call: TRBV4-1
d_call: NA
cdr3_aa: CASSQGTYEQYF
cdr3_nt: TGCGCCAGCAGCCAAGGAACCTACGAGCAGTACTTC

j_call: TRBJ2-1
clone_size: NA
v_call: TRBV10-1
d_call: TRBD2
cdr3_aa: CASSESGREGPYNEQFF
cdr3_nt: TGCGCCAGCAGTGAGTCGGGTCGGGAGGGCCCCTACAATGAGCAGTTCTTC

j_call: TRBJ2-3
clone_size: NA
v_call: TRBV7-3
d_call: TRBD2
cdr3_aa: CASSLMGAGGTDTQYF
cdr3_nt: TGTGCCAGCAGCTTAATGGGAGCGGGGGGCACAGATACGCAGTATTTT

j_call: TRBJ1-4
clone_size: NA
v_call: TRBV6-5
d_call: NA
cdr3_aa: CASTDSATNEKLFF
cdr3_nt: TGTGCCAGCACTGACAGCGCAACTAATGAAAAACTGTTTTTT

j_call: TRBJ1-6
clone_size: few
v_call: TRBV4-1
d_call: TRBD1
cdr3_aa: CASRLTSGTGNSPLHF
cdr3_nt: TGCGCCAGCAGACTTACCTCCGGGACAGGAAATTCACCCCTCCACTTT

j_call: TRBJ1-2
clone_size: few
v_call: TRBV5-1
d_call: NA
cdr3_aa: CASQGLGYGYTF
cdr3_nt: TGCGCCAGCCAGGGTTTGGGCTATGGCTACACCTTC

j_call: TRBJ1-1
clone_size: few
v_call: TRBV6-5
d_call: NA
cdr3_aa: CASRDNGNTEAFF
cdr3_nt: TGTGCCAGCAGGGACAACGGGAACACTGAAGCTTTCTTT

j_call: TRBJ1-3
clone_size: NA
v_call: TRBV6-1
d_call: NA
cdr3_aa: CASSEALGNTIYF
cdr3_nt: TGTGCCAGCAGTGAAGCTCTCGGAAACACCATATATTTT

j_call: TRBJ1-1
clone_size: once
v_call: TRBV6-1
d_call: TRBD1
cdr3_aa: CASTQGALGTEAFF
cdr3_nt: TGTGCCAGCACCCAGGGGGCTTTGGGCACTGAAGCTTTCTTT